These T cell receptor beta chains were read from a single sample in a study of cytomegalovirus exposure and HLA in healthy donors. The data were produced by immunoSEQ multiplex PCR, yet TCRdb's version contains in-frame clones alone and is incomplete. Here the sample spans approximately 100,000 clones, roughly three quarters being singletons. Material: PBMCs. The receptor source for this set is a woman under 30 in good health and CMV-seropositive. Both conserved end residues are part of each CDR3. A D gene is named only where the DNA matches it firmly. Only some rows state a clone size, as once, few, many or a class for expanded clones.

clone size	D gene	V gene	J gene	CDR3 protein	CDR3 DNA
NA	NA	TRBV7-9	TRBJ2-5	CASSLGRGIGGTRETQYF	TGTGCCAGCAGCTTAGGTCGGGGGATCGGCGGTACGAGAGAGACCCAGTACTTC
NA	TRBD1	TRBV5-5	TRBJ2-2	CASSLRQGSTGELFF	TGTGCCAGCAGCCTGAGACAGGGGAGTACCGGGGAGCTGTTTTTT
NA	TRBD2	TRBV29-1	TRBJ2-1	CSVVGGRAENEQFF	TGCAGCGTTGTGGGCGGGAGGGCCGAGAACGAGCAGTTCTTC
NA	NA	TRBV7-9	TRBJ1-5	CASSSPGGHQPQHF	TGTGCCAGCAGCTCCCCGGGGGGGCATCAGCCCCAGCATTTT
NA	TRBD1	TRBV27	TRBJ2-1	CASSSTGTGGFEQFF	TGTGCCAGCAGTTCAACCGGGACAGGGGGCTTTGAGCAGTTCTTC
few	NA	TRBV5-5	TRBJ2-6	CASSLVPGLDGANVLTF	TGTGCCAGCAGCTTGGTACCAGGGCTGGATGGGGCCAACGTCCTGACTTTC
NA	NA	TRBV25-1	TRBJ2-7	CASRQSYEQYF	TGTGCCAGCAGACAGTCCTACGAGCAGTACTTC
NA	TRBD1	TRBV28	TRBJ2-1	CASSHTNPGQGKNEQFF	TGTGCCAGCAGTCATACTAATCCGGGACAGGGAAAGAATGAGCAGTTCTTC
NA	NA	TRBV27	TRBJ2-7	CSSSITFSAYEQYF	TGTTCCAGCAGTATCACTTTCTCGGCCTACGAGCAGTACTTC
NA	TRBD2	TRBV5-1	TRBJ2-1	CASSFASGGHNEQFF	TGCGCCAGCAGCTTTGCTAGCGGGGGACACAATGAGCAGTTCTTC
NA	NA	TRBV6-5	TRBJ1-6	CASTRHPYNSPLHF	TGTGCCAGCACTCGACACCCCTATAATTCACCCCTCCACTTT
NA	NA	TRBV5-1	TRBJ2-7	CASSLVPGQYSYEQYF	TGCGCCAGCAGCTTGGTGCCAGGACAGTACTCCTACGAGCAGTACTTC